The TCR beta chain described here comes from a study of T-cell memory formation after mild COVID-19. V was clipped by 6 bases and J by 2 bases, with 11 bases between them. The CDR3 is 13 residues long. In TCRdb, the 5' RACE reads were re-called with MiXCR into one record per CDR3 protein. The data hold fewer than 700,000 distinct CDR3 sequences, with roughly 17% observed a single time. What was sequenced was PBMCs or a T cell subset sorted from them (not recorded which). The rearrangement uses TRBV12-3 or TRBV12-4 and TRBJ2-7; D might be TRBD2 (6 bases). The sequence came from an adult woman who had mild COVID-19 (a few samples of this study predate the infection). Cell type and time point are not known. Here the CDR3 reads CASRTGTAYEQYF. The CDR3 DNA reads as TGTGCCAGCAGGACCGGGACTGCCTACGAGCAGTACTTC.